This T cell receptor beta chain was sequenced in a study of cytomegalovirus exposure and HLA in healthy donors. The overall study: In a later analysis, it was reported that the 90 to 150 validation repertoires had been produced on the same platform as the 666 repertoires belonging to the first cohort.

Concerning this clone itself: The antigen is undetermined.

Among the 120 or so subjects of the validation cohort, separate from the 666-subject first cohort, were the donors. Study-wide results and limits: Rare sequences made up most TCRs, while some public TCRs were found in many donors.

The junction had 4 bases not matched to a gene; V was cut back by 2 bases and J by 0 bases. The germline V gene has CDR1 KGHSH and CDR2 LQKENI. CDR3 length equals 16 residues. Assay: immunoSEQ multiplex PCR; the TCRdb copy retains only in-frame clones and omits some. The sample holds over 250,000 clones, 86% seen once. The chain has TRBV18 and TRBJ2-3; 8 positions agree with TRBD1. The specimen sequenced was PBMCs. This sequence was found in a woman under 30 in good health and CMV-seronegative. The DNA of the CDR3 is TGTGCCAGCTCACCAAGCCAGGGGGCGAGCACAGATACGCAGTATTTT. Amino acid sequence: CASSPSQGASTDTQYF.